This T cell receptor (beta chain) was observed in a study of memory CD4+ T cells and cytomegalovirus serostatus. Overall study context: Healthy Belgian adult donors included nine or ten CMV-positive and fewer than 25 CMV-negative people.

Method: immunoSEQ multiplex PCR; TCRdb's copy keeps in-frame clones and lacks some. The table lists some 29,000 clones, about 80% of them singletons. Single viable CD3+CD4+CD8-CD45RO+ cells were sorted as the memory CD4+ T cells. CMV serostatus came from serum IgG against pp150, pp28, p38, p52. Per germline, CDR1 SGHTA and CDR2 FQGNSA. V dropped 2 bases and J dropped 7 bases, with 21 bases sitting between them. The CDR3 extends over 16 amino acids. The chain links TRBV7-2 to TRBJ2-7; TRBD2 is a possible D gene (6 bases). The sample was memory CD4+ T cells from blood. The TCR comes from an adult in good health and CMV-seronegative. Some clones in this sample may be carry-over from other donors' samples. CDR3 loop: CASSLSWAGRSGEQYF. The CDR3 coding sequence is TGTGCCAGCAGCTTATCCTGGGCAGGGAGGTCGGGGGAGCAGTACTTC.